This is a list of T cell receptor beta chains from one sample in a study of blood T cell repertoires in COVID-19. Assay used: immunoSEQ multiplex PCR; TCRdb lists only in-frame clones, some missing. This table holds approximately 670,000 clones, about 87% found once. What was sequenced was peripheral blood. These receptors originate from a woman aged 18-29 years with acute or convalescent COVID-19. The CDR3 runs from the conserved cysteine through the conserved F or W. A D gene is named only where the DNA matches it firmly. Clone size, where shown, is once, few, many, or a class for clones that have expanded.

j_call v_call d_call clone_size cdr3_aa cdr3_nt
TRBJ2-1 TRBV11-2 TRBD2 once CASSSWTSGGDHYNEQFF TGTGCCAGCAGCTCCTGGACTAGCGGGGGGGACCACTACAATGAGCAGTTCTTC
TRBJ1-2 TRBV4-1 - - CASSQGTGGYTF TGCGCCAGCAGCCAAGGAACGGGTGGCTACACCTTC
TRBJ1-3 TRBV28 TRBD1 - CASSIPGTERNTIYF TGTGCCAGCAGCATACCCGGGACAGAGAGAAACACCATATATTTT
TRBJ1-2 TRBV30 TRBD1 - CAWDGDRGPNYGYTF TGTGCCTGGGACGGCGACAGGGGCCCTAACTATGGCTACACCTTC
TRBJ2-4 TRBV5-1 - - CASIATGHTAKNIQYF TGCGCCAGCATCGCGACAGGCCACACAGCCAAAAACATTCAGTACTTC
TRBJ1-1 TRBV6-9 TRBD1 - CASSYRGEDDEAFF TGTGCCAGCAGTTACAGGGGGGAAGATGATGAAGCTTTCTTT
TRBJ1-1 TRBV5-1 - - CASSLRRSAGATMNTEAFF TGCGCCAGCAGCTTGAGGAGATCGGCGGGGGCAACTATGAACACTGAAGCTTTCTTT
TRBJ1-2 TRBV24-1 TRBD1 - CATSESRDRTYGYTF TGTGCCACCAGTGAATCCCGGGACAGGACCTATGGCTACACCTTC
TRBJ1-5 TRBV9 - - CASSPQGDFGNQPQHF TGTGCCAGCAGCCCCCAAGGGGACTTTGGCAATCAGCCCCAGCATTTT
TRBJ1-1 TRBV5-4 - - CASSLRGGMEAFF TGTGCCAGCAGCTTAAGGGGCGGTATGGAAGCTTTCTTT
TRBJ1-2 TRBV5-6 - once CASSWRDVGRYGYTF TGTGCCAGCAGCTGGAGGGACGTGGGACGTTATGGCTACACCTTC
TRBJ1-5 TRBV2 - - CASSRATGGQPQHF TGTGCCAGCAGTCGGGCCACGGGGGGTCAGCCCCAGCATTTT
TRBJ1-2 TRBV6-2/TRBV6-3 - - CASSYSSEITNYGYTF TGTGCCAGCAGTTACTCGAGTGAAATAACTAACTATGGCTACACCTTC
TRBJ1-5 TRBV15 - - CATRGGSQPQHF TGTGCCACCAGAGGAGGGTCCCAGCCCCAGCATTTT
TRBJ1-1 TRBV18 - - CASSPRTPNTEAFF TGTGCCAGCTCACCGAGGACTCCTAACACTGAAGCTTTCTTT
TRBJ2-1 TRBV7-9 TRBD1 - CASTAGTGDNNEQFF TGTGCCAGCACCGCCGGGACAGGGGATAATAATGAGCAGTTCTTC
TRBJ1-3 TRBV7-9 - - CASSLAGGSGNTIYF TGTGCCAGCAGCTTAGCCGGGGGCTCTGGAAACACCATATATTTT
TRBJ1-2 TRBV6-5 TRBD1 - CASSPGTGYGYTF TGTGCCAGCAGCCCCGGGACAGGGTATGGCTACACCTTC
TRBJ2-5 TRBV30 TRBD2 - CAAHSGGIQETQYF TGTGCCGCACATAGCGGGGGGATCCAAGAGACCCAGTACTTC
TRBJ2-7 TRBV27 TRBD1 - CASSGQGGEQYF TGTGCCAGCAGTGGACAGGGGGGGGAGCAGTACTTC
TRBJ1-5 TRBV24-1 - - CATSLGSWQPQHF TGTGCCACCAGTCTAGGGAGTTGGCAGCCCCAGCATTTT
TRBJ1-2 TRBV29-1 - - CSVGGQADYGYTF TGCAGCGTTGGAGGGCAGGCTGACTATGGCTACACCTTC
TRBJ2-1 TRBV27 - - CASSSPLGPGGDEQFF TGTGCCAGCAGTTCTCCTTTGGGACCCGGAGGGGATGAGCAGTTCTTC
TRBJ1-6 TRBV7-8 - - CASSRDGENSPLHF TGTGCCAGCAGCCGAGACGGGGAGAATTCACCCCTCCACTTT
TRBJ2-7 TRBV19 TRBD1 - CASSPGQGAPYEQYF TGTGCCAGTAGTCCGGGACAGGGGGCCCCCTACGAGCAGTACTTC
TRBJ1-5 TRBV6-5 TRBD1 - CASLDRVGGQPQHF TGTGCCAGCCTCGACAGGGTGGGGGGTCAGCCCCAGCATTTT